This is a list of T cell receptor beta chains from one sample in a study of T cell responses to AZD1222 COVID-19 vaccine. Assay used: immunoSEQ multiplex PCR; TCRdb lists only in-frame clones, some missing. This repertoire shows about 130,000 clones, about 89% found once; its top ten account for more than 4%. The sample was peripheral blood, taken on day 0 of AZD1222 vaccination. These receptors were obtained from an adult in good health. The CDR3 runs from the conserved cysteine through the conserved F or W. Each record gives: clone size, J gene, V gene, D gene, CDR3 DNA, CDR3 protein. The D gene is left open where the match is weak. Clone size appears in some rows only: once, few, many, or a class for an expanded clone.

>.|TRBJ2-1|TRBV24-1|.
TGTGCCACCAGTGATGACCGCGGCCAGTACAATGAGCAGTTCTTC
CATSDDRGQYNEQFF
>.|TRBJ2-3|TRBV6-5|.
TGTGCCAGCAGAGCTATCAGGGGTGGCACAGATACGCAGTATTTT
CASRAIRGGTDTQYF
>.|TRBJ1-1|TRBV18|TRBD1
TGTGCCAGCTCCCAACAGCCCCCTGGGGGGACAGGGCTAGTGAACACTGAAGCTTTCTTT
CASSQQPPGGTGLVNTEAFF
>.|TRBJ1-3|TRBV19|.
TGTGCCAGTAGCCTTGCGCATTCTGGAAACACCATATATTTT
CASSLAHSGNTIYF
>.|TRBJ2-7|TRBV11-3|TRBD1
TGTGCCAGCAGCTTCGACAGGGGCTACGAGCAGTACTTC
CASSFDRGYEQYF
>.|TRBJ1-3|TRBV7-8|TRBD1
TGTGCCAGCAGCCGCGACAGGGCTGGAAACACCATATATTTT
CASSRDRAGNTIYF
>.|TRBJ1-1|TRBV6-5|.
TGTGCCAGCAGTTGGGGAGGTGGAACTGAAGCTTTCTTT
CASSWGGGTEAFF
>.|TRBJ1-6|TRBV5-1|.
TGCGCCAGCGGATTAGAGGGGAACTCACCCCTCCACTTT
CASGLEGNSPLHF
>few|TRBJ1-1|TRBV10-3|TRBD1
TGTGCCATCAGTGTTTCAGGGGGCTCGGGATCGAACACTGAAGCTTTCTTT
CAISVSGGSGSNTEAFF
>few|TRBJ1-1|TRBV4-1|TRBD1
TGCGCCAGCAGCCAAGCCGCAGCAGGGGGAGCTTTCTTT
CASSQAAAGGAFF
>once|TRBJ1-6|TRBV18|TRBD1
TGTGCCAGCTCGGCCGGAGGGACAGGGGAGTCACCCCTCCACTTT
CASSAGGTGESPLHF
>.|TRBJ2-3|TRBV9|.
TGTGCCAGCAGCGTTCGGGGCCTGGATACGCAGTATTTT
CASSVRGLDTQYF
>.|TRBJ1-3|TRBV7-3|TRBD1
TGTGCCAGCAGCCCAGGACAGGGGACGTCTGGAAACACCATATATTTT
CASSPGQGTSGNTIYF
>.|TRBJ1-6|TRBV10-2|.
TGCGCCAGCAGTGAAATAGGTTCACCCCTCCACTTT
CASSEIGSPLHF
>few|TRBJ1-5|TRBV7-2|.
TGTGCCAGCAGCTTAGCGGGGGCCCTCAATCAGCCCCAGCATTTT
CASSLAGALNQPQHF
>.|TRBJ1-2|TRBV18|TRBD1
TGTGCCAGCTCACCACTAGACAGGGACTATGGCTACACCTTC
CASSPLDRDYGYTF
>.|TRBJ1-1|TRBV6-5|.
TGTGCCAGCAGGGGGACCTTGGGCACTGAAGCTTTCTTT
CASRGTLGTEAFF
>.|TRBJ2-1|TRBV18|.
TGTGCCAGCTCACCACAGGGGAATGAGCAGTTCTTC
CASSPQGNEQFF
>.|TRBJ2-7|TRBV24-1|TRBD1
TGTGCCACCAGTGATGGGACAGGGGAACACTACGAGCAGTACTTC
CATSDGTGEHYEQYF
>.|TRBJ1-2|TRBV10-1|TRBD1
TGCGCCAGCAGTGCCCGACAGGGCGACCTCTCTGGCTACACCTTC
CASSARQGDLSGYTF
>.|TRBJ1-2|TRBV28|.
TGTGCCAGCAGTTTATATGTAGACTATGGCTACACCTTC
CASSLYVDYGYTF
>once|TRBJ1-3|TRBV5-1|TRBD1
TGCGCCAGCAGCGTGGGACAGAACACCATATATTTT
CASSVGQNTIYF
>.|TRBJ2-7|TRBV7-9|.
TGTGCCAGCAGCTTCCAGGGGGGCGAGCAGTACTTC
CASSFQGGEQYF
>.|TRBJ2-4|TRBV7-9|TRBD1
TGTGCCAGCAGCGCGGATCGGGGACAGGGGGCGAAAAACATTCAGTACTTC
CASSADRGQGAKNIQYF
>.|TRBJ2-2|TRBV18|TRBD1
TGTGCCAGCTCACAATCGAGGACAGGGGCTCAAGCGGGGACCGGGGAGCTGTTTTTT
CASSQSRTGAQAGTGELFF
>.|TRBJ1-6|TRBV13|.
TGTGCCAGCAGCTTACAATTAAGCTCACCCCTCCACTTT
CASSLQLSSPLHF
>.|TRBJ2-4|TRBV15|TRBD1
TGTGCCACCAGCAGTCCCACAGGGGGCGCGGGTCAGTACTTC
CATSSPTGGAGQYF
>few|TRBJ1-2|TRBV24-1|.
TGTGCCACCAGTGACTCGATCCTCTATGGCTACACCTTC
CATSDSILYGYTF
>.|TRBJ1-1|TRBV7-9|.
TGTGCCAGCAGCTTAGGTCTGCCCATGAACACTGAAGCTTTCTTT
CASSLGLPMNTEAFF
>.|TRBJ1-1|TRBV7-3|.
TGTGCCAGCAGCTTTACAGGGAGCACTGAAGCTTTCTTT
CASSFTGSTEAFF
>.|TRBJ1-1|TRBV7-2|.
TGTGCCAGCAGCTCACAGCGGGACGAGCGGGCTTTCTTT
CASSSQRDERAFF
>few|TRBJ2-7|TRBV27|TRBD1
TGTGCCACCGCCCGGACAGGGGGCTACGAGCAGTACTTC
CATARTGGYEQYF
>.|TRBJ1-6|TRBV6-5|.
TGTGCCAGCAGGGAGGACTTCGTTAATTCACCCCTCCACTTT
CASREDFVNSPLHF
>few|TRBJ2-7|TRBV6-5|.
TGTGCCAGCAGTTCCCCGGGGCAGACCTACTACGAGCAGTACTTC
CASSSPGQTYYEQYF
>.|TRBJ2-3|TRBV19|TRBD2
TGTGCCAGTAGTAGCGGGGGGGCCAAGACAGATACGCAGTATTTT
CASSSGGAKTDTQYF
>.|TRBJ2-1|TRBV18|TRBD2
TGTGCCAGCTCACGCGGGGGAACCTACAATGAGCAGTTCTTC
CASSRGGTYNEQFF
>.|TRBJ2-7|TRBV3-1/TRBV3-2|.
TGTCGTAGATTGGGGACGGATACCTACGAGCAGTACTTC
CRRLGTDTYEQYF
>.|TRBJ2-7|TRBV5-1|TRBD1
TGCGCCAGCAGCTACGGACAGGGGGGGTACGAGCAGTACTTC
CASSYGQGGYEQYF
>.|TRBJ2-5|TRBV2|.
TGTGCCAGCAGTACCTACGAGGAGACCCAGTACTTC
CASSTYEETQYF
>few|TRBJ1-1|TRBV24-1|.
TGTGCCACCAGTGGGGGGGACACTGAAGCTTTCTTT
CATSGGDTEAFF
>.|TRBJ1-5|TRBV12-3/TRBV12-4|.
TGTGCCAGCAGTAGTATGGGTCAGCCCCAGCATTTT
CASSSMGQPQHF
>.|TRBJ2-7|TRBV18|.
TGTGCCAGCTCAAAAGTGGCAGGGACCTTCTTC
CASSKVAGTFF